A selection of T cell receptor beta chains follows, all from one sample in a study of T cell responses to AZD1222 COVID-19 vaccine. Clones were read by immunoSEQ multiplex PCR, and TCRdb kept only the in-frame ones, dropping some. The sample consists of some 180,000 clones, over 80% of them appearing once. The sequences come from peripheral blood, collected 28 days after the second dose of the MenACWY control vaccine. The origin of the receptors is an adult who received the MenACWY meningococcal vaccine as a control. The CDR3 runs from the conserved cysteine through the conserved F or W. The D gene is left open where the match is weak. A row's size may be missing; if present it is once, few, many or a size class.

clone_size j_call v_call d_call cdr3_nt cdr3_aa
. TRBJ1-2 TRBV11-1 . TGTGCCAGCAGCCCCGTGCATGGGTATGGCTACACCTTC CASSPVHGYGYTF
. TRBJ1-2 TRBV30 TRBD1 TGTGCCTGGAGTGTACAGGGGGCGGGAGGCTACACCTTC CAWSVQGAGGYTF
once TRBJ1-2 TRBV2 TRBD1 TGTGCCAGCACATACGACAGGGGTTCTGACACCTTC CASTYDRGSDTF
. TRBJ2-4 TRBV28 . TGTGCCAGCAGTCTCGCTACGCTTTCAGGGGCCAAAAACATTCAGTACTTC CASSLATLSGAKNIQYF
. TRBJ2-7 TRBV9 TRBD2 TGTGCCAGCAGCGTAGGCGGACTAGCGGGTTACGAGCAGTACTTC CASSVGGLAGYEQYF
. TRBJ1-2 TRBV28 TRBD1 TGTGCCAGCAGCACATCCGGGACAGGGGGCGCGATCTATGGCTACACCTTC CASSTSGTGGAIYGYTF
. TRBJ1-5 TRBV15 TRBD1 TGTGCCACCAGCAGAGAACAGGGGGGTCAGCCCCAGCATTTT CATSREQGGQPQHF
once TRBJ1-5 TRBV27 TRBD1 TGTGCCAGCAGTGGGACAGGGGGCAACAATCAGCCCCAGCATTTT CASSGTGGNNQPQHF
. TRBJ1-2 TRBV12-3/TRBV12-4 . TGTGCCAGCAGTAGAGGGTCTCCTGGCTACACCTTC CASSRGSPGYTF
. TRBJ1-5 TRBV18 . TGTGCCAGCTCACCAGACCAGGGACGAATCAATCAGCCCCAGCATTTT CASSPDQGRINQPQHF
. TRBJ2-7 TRBV20-1 . TGCAGTGCTAGTTCGTGGGGGTCTAACTACGAGCAGTACTTC CSASSWGSNYEQYF
. TRBJ1-2 TRBV19 . TGTGCCAGCCTGTTCTCCGACGGGCCGGGGAGGGGCTACACCTTC CASLFSDGPGRGYTF
. TRBJ2-2 TRBV11-2 . TGTGCCAGCAGCTTCCGGACCGGGGAGCTGTTTTTT CASSFRTGELFF
. TRBJ2-5 TRBV28 . TGTGCCAGCAGTTCGTCGGGGACCCAGTACTTC CASSSSGTQYF
. TRBJ2-3 TRBV7-2 . TGTGCCAGCAGCCTGGACTTCAATACGCAGTATTTT CASSLDFNTQYF
. TRBJ1-2 TRBV20-1 . TGCAGTGCTAGACAGGTCTCTGGCTACACCTTC CSARQVSGYTF
. TRBJ2-1 TRBV5-1 TRBD2 TGCGCCAGCAGCTTTAGCGGGGGCGGGAATGAGCAGTTCTTC CASSFSGGGNEQFF
. TRBJ2-2 TRBV7-6 TRBD1 TGTGCCAGCAGCATAAGACAGGGGTCGAACACCGGGGAGCTGTTTTTT CASSIRQGSNTGELFF
. TRBJ1-1 TRBV11-3 . TGTGCCAGCAGCTCCCGATCGAACACTGAAGCTTTCTTT CASSSRSNTEAFF
. TRBJ1-2 TRBV30 TRBD1 TGTGCCTGGCACGACAGGGGCTGGGACTATGGCTACACCTTC CAWHDRGWDYGYTF
. TRBJ2-3 TRBV6-5 . TGTGCCAGCAGTCGGGGCTCGGGGCGGGATACGCAGTATTTT CASSRGSGRDTQYF
. TRBJ2-7 TRBV6-6 . TGTGCCAGCAGTTACCAGGACAGCTCCTACGAGCAGTACTTC CASSYQDSSYEQYF
. TRBJ1-4 TRBV28 . TGTGCCAGCAGCCCGGTTGGGGTTGATGAAAAACTGTTTTTT CASSPVGVDEKLFF
. TRBJ2-2 TRBV6-5 . TGTGCCACAACCGTGGACGGTTACACCGGGGAGCTGTTTTTT CATTVDGYTGELFF
. TRBJ1-1 TRBV19 . TGTGCCAGTAGACCGGACATCTCTAACACTGAAGCTTTCTTT CASRPDISNTEAFF
. TRBJ1-1 TRBV28 . TGTGCCAGCAGCAGCTCAACAGGGCAGAACACTGAAGCTTTCTTT CASSSSTGQNTEAFF
. TRBJ2-6 TRBV27 . TGTGCCAGCAGACCAAGGGGGGCTGGGGCCAACGTCCTGACTTTC CASRPRGAGANVLTF
. TRBJ2-5 TRBV11-2 . TGTGCCAGCACCTTTGGAGGGGGGGCAGGAGAGACCCAGTACTTC CASTFGGGAGETQYF
. TRBJ2-3 TRBV27 . TGTGCCACTATGGGGGCGGATAGCACAGATACGCAGTATTTT CATMGADSTDTQYF
. TRBJ2-7 TRBV5-5 . TGTGCCAGCAGCAAAGTTGGGAGCTCCTACGAGCAGTACTTC CASSKVGSSYEQYF
. TRBJ2-1 TRBV5-1 TRBD1 TGCGCCAGCACCTTCCTGGCAGGGGGCAATGAGCAGTTCTTC CASTFLAGGNEQFF
. TRBJ1-1 TRBV19 . TGTGCCAGTAGTATTAGGGTCAGGGGCTTGAACACTGAAGCTTTCTTT CASSIRVRGLNTEAFF
. TRBJ1-1 TRBV5-1 . TGCGCCAGCAGCTTACAAGATCCGGGAGAATTGAACACTGAAGCTTTCTTT CASSLQDPGELNTEAFF
. TRBJ2-5 TRBV19 TRBD1 TGTGCCAGTAGTACCACGGACAGGGGGCTGGGGGAGACCCAGTACTTC CASSTTDRGLGETQYF
. TRBJ1-5 TRBV2 TRBD1 TGTGCCAGCAGTGAAGACCGCGCAGGGGGAATGCAGCCCCAGCATTTT CASSEDRAGGMQPQHF
once TRBJ1-3 TRBV18 TRBD1 TGTGCCAGCTCCCTCGACAGGGAGGCTGGAAACACCATATATTTT CASSLDREAGNTIYF
. TRBJ2-2 TRBV5-4 TRBD1 TGTGCCAGCAGCACCTACAGGGGTGGCAACACCGGGGAGCTGTTTTTT CASSTYRGGNTGELFF
. TRBJ2-7 TRBV2 . TGTGCCAGCAATACGGGACGGGAAAGCTCCTACGAGCAGTACTTC CASNTGRESSYEQYF
. TRBJ1-2 TRBV29-1 . TGCAGCGTTGTTGGGGGAAACTATGGCTACACCTTC CSVVGGNYGYTF
. TRBJ1-5 TRBV5-4 . TGTGCCAGCAGCCCGGGACGGGGGTTCAATCAGCCCCAGCATTTT CASSPGRGFNQPQHF
. TRBJ1-2 TRBV18 . TGTGCCAGCTCACCCTACAGTGGCATTGGCTACACCTTC CASSPYSGIGYTF
once TRBJ2-2 TRBV18 TRBD1 TGTGCCAGCTCACCACCGACAGGGGAGGTGACCGGGGAGCTGTTTTTT CASSPPTGEVTGELFF
. TRBJ2-1 TRBV5-1 . TGCGCCAGCAGCCGACTGGCCTACAATGAGCAGTTCTTC CASSRLAYNEQFF
. TRBJ1-6 TRBV5-6 . TGTGCCAGCAGCCCTGGATCTTATTCACCCCTCCACTTT CASSPGSYSPLHF
. TRBJ2-7 TRBV2 . TGTGCCAGCAGTCAGGCGGGCTACGAGCAGTACTTC CASSQAGYEQYF
few TRBJ1-2 TRBV6-5 TRBD1 TGTGCCAGCAGCCAGGGGGATAAGGGCTATGGCTACACCTTC CASSQGDKGYGYTF
. TRBJ1-3 TRBV15 . TGTGCCACCTCAGTTAGGGGGACCGGAAACACCATATATTTT CATSVRGTGNTIYF
few TRBJ1-4 TRBV19 . TGTGCCAGTACCCTTGGACAGACCTATAATGAAAAACTGTTTTTT CASTLGQTYNEKLFF
. TRBJ1-2 TRBV5-1 TRBD1 TGCGCCAGCAGCACAGATGGACAGGGGGCGGAGGGCTACACCTTC CASSTDGQGAEGYTF
. TRBJ1-2 TRBV5-1 . TGCGCCAGCAGCTCGATGGACGGTGGAGATGGCTACACCTTC CASSSMDGGDGYTF
. TRBJ2-5 TRBV30 TRBD2 TGTGCCTGGAGGGTAGCGGGGGGGCCCCAGACCCAGTACTTC CAWRVAGGPQTQYF
once TRBJ1-4 TRBV19 TRBD1 TGTGCCAGTAGTATGGAGACAGGGGGCTTTGAAAAACTGTTTTTT CASSMETGGFEKLFF